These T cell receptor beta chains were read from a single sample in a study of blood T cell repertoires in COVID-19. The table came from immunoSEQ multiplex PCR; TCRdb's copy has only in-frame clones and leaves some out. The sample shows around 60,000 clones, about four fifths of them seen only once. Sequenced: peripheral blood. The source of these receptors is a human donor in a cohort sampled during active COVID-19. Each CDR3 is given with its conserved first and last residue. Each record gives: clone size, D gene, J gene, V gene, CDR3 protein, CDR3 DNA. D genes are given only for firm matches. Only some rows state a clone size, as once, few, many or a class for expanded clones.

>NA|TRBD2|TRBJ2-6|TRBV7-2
CASSAPSGAGANVLTF
TGTGCCAGCAGCGCTCCCAGCGGGGCTGGGGCCAACGTCCTGACTTTC
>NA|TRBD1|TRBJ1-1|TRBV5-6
CASSSQDRVTEAFF
TGTGCCAGCAGCTCTCAGGACAGGGTTACTGAAGCTTTCTTT
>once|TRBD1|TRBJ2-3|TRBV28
CASSLWTGWEDTQYF
TGTGCCAGCAGTTTATGGACAGGGTGGGAGGATACGCAGTATTTT
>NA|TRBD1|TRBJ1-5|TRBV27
CASSTRTGDQPQHF
TGTGCCAGCAGTACTCGGACAGGGGATCAGCCCCAGCATTTT
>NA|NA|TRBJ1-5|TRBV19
CASSMWTGGVRQPQHF
TGTGCCAGTAGTATGTGGACGGGAGGAGTAAGACAGCCCCAGCATTTT
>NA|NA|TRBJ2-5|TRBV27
CASSFGAEGLETQYF
TGTGCCAGCAGTTTCGGGGCGGAGGGACTGGAGACCCAGTACTTC
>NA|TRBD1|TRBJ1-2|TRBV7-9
CASSLQGAANYGYTF
TGTGCCAGCAGCCTACAGGGGGCCGCTAACTATGGCTACACCTTC
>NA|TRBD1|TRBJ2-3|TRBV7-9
CASSHGQANTDTQYF
TGTGCCAGCAGCCACGGACAGGCGAACACAGATACGCAGTATTTT
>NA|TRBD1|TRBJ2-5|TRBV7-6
CASSLGGGTGIGETQYF
TGTGCCAGCAGCCTAGGTGGTGGGACAGGGATAGGAGAGACCCAGTACTTC
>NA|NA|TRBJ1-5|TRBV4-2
CASRVSGASNQPQHF
TGTGCCAGCCGGGTTTCGGGTGCAAGCAATCAGCCCCAGCATTTT
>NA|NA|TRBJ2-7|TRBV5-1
CASKEFYEQYF
TGCGCCAGCAAGGAGTTCTACGAGCAGTACTTC
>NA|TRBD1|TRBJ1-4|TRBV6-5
CASGYSGGEEKLFF
TGTGCCAGCGGTTATTCAGGGGGCGAGGAAAAACTGTTTTTT
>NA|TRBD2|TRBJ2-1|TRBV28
CASAGLAGRNEQFF
TGTGCCAGCGCCGGACTAGCGGGACGGAATGAGCAGTTCTTC
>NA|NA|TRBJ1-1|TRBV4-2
CASSQSPDTEAFF
TGTGCCAGCAGCCAATCTCCAGACACTGAAGCTTTCTTT
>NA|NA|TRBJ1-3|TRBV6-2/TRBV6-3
CASSITQGNTIYF
TGTGCCAGCAGCATTACCCAGGGAAACACCATATATTTT
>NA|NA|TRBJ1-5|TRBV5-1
CASSLGGPSGNQPQHF
TGCGCCAGCAGCTTGGGGGGGCCGAGTGGCAATCAGCCCCAGCATTTT
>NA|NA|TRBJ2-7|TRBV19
CASRGGASYEQYF
TGTGCCAGTAGGGGGGGGGCCTCCTACGAGCAGTACTTC
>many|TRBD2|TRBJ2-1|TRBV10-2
CASWTGGVNNEQFF
TGCGCCAGCTGGACGGGGGGTGTTAACAATGAGCAGTTCTTC
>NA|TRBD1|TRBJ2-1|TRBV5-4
CASRFEQGVPYNEQFF
TGTGCCAGCAGGTTTGAACAGGGGGTCCCCTACAATGAGCAGTTCTTC
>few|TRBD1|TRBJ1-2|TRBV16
CASSQSRQGHYGYTF
TGTGCCAGCAGCCAATCGCGACAGGGGCACTATGGCTACACCTTC
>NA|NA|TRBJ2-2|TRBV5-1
CASSLTRQAGELFF
TGCGCCAGCAGCTTGACCCGGCAGGCCGGGGAGCTGTTTTTT